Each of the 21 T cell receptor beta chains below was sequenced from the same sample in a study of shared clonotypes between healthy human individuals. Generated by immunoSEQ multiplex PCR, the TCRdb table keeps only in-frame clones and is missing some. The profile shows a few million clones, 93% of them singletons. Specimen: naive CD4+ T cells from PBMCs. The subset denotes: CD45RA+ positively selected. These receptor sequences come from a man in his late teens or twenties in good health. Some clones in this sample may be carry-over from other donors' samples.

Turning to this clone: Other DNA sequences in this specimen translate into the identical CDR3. The CDR3, as DNA: TGTGCCATCAGTGGGACAGGGGGGTACGAGCAGTACTTC. It is translated as CAISGTGGYEQYF. V and J are TRBV10-3 and TRBJ2-7; 10 nucleotides align to TRBD1. Germline CDR1 ENHRY, CDR2 SYGVKD. V shed 4 bases, J shed 4 bases, and the junction held 1 base outside the gene matches. The CDR3 extends over 13 amino acids.

As DNA, the CDR3 is TGTGCCAGCAGTCCACAGGGGCTCCTCACAGATACGCAGTATTTT. Protein: CASSPQGLLTDTQYF. This rearrangement joins TRBV6-1 to TRBJ2-3; 7 bases map to TRBD1. V shed 5 bases and J 2 bases; nucleotides not matched to a gene: 7. Germline lookup yields CDR1 MNHNS and CDR2 SASEGT. The CDR3 runs to 15 residues.

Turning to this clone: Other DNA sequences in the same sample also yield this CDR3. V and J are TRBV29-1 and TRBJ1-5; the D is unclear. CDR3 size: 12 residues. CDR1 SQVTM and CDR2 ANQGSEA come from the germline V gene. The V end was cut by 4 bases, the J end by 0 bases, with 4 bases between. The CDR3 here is CSVGDSNQPQHF. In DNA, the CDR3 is TGCAGCGTTGGGGATAGCAATCAGCCCCAGCATTTT.

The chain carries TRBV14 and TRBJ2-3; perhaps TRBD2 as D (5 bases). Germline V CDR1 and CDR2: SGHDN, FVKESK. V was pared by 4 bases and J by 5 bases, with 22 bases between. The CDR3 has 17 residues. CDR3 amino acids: CASSPSGLLHERDTQYF. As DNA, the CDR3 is TGTGCCAGCAGCCCGTCAGGACTCCTGCACGAGAGAGATACGCAGTATTTT.

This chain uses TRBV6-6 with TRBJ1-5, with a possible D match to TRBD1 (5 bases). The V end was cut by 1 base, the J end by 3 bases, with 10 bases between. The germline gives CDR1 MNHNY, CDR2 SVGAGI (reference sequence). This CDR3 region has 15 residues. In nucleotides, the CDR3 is TGTGCCAGCAGTTACTTAGGGGTAGACAATCAGCCCCAGCATTTT. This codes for CASSYLGVDNQPQHF.

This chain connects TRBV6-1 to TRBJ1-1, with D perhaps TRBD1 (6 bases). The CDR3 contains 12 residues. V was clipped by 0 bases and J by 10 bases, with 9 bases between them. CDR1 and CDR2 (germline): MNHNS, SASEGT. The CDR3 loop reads CASSEAPRGAFF. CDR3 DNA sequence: TGTGCCAGCAGTGAAGCGCCCAGGGGAGCTTTCTTT.

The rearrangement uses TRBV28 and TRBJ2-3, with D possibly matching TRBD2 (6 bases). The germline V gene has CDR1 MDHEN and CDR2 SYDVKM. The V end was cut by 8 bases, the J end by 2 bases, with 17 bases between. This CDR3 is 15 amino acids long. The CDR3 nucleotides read TGTGCCAGCTCACGGGCGGGGTCGCACACAGATACGCAGTATTTT. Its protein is CASSRAGSHTDTQYF.

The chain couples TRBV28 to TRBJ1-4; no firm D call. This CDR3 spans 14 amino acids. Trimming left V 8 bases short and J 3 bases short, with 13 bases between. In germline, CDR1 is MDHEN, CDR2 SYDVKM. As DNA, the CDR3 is TGTGCCAGCGGCGAGTCGGCAGCTAATGAAAAACTGTTTTTT. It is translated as CASGESAANEKLFF.

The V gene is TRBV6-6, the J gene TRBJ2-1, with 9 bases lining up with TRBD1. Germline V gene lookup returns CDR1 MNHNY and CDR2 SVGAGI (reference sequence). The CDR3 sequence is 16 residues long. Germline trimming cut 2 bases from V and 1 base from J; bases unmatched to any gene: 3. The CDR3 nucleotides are TGTGCCAGCAGTTACGCCGGGACAGGGTCCTACAATGAGCAGTTCTTC. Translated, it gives CASSYAGTGSYNEQFF.

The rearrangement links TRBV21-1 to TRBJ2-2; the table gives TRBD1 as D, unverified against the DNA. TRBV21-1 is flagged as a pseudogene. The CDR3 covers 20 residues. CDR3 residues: CASTVDASRQGGLSTGELFF. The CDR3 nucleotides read TGTGCCAGCACAGTGGACGCTAGTCGACAGGGAGGTTTAAGTACCGGGGAGCTGTTTTTT.

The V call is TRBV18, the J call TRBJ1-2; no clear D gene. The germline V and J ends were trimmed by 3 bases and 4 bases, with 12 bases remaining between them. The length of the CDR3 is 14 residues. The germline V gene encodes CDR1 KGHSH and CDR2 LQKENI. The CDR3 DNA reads TGTGCCAGCTCACCGGACGCCGAACCCTATGGCTACACCTTC. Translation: CASSPDAEPYGYTF.

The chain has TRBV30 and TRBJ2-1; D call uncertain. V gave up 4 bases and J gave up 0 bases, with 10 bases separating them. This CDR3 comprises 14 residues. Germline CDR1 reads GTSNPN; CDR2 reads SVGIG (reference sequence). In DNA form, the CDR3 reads TGTGCCTGGAAAAGCAAGAGCTCCTACAATGAGCAGTTCTTC. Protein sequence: CAWKSKSSYNEQFF.

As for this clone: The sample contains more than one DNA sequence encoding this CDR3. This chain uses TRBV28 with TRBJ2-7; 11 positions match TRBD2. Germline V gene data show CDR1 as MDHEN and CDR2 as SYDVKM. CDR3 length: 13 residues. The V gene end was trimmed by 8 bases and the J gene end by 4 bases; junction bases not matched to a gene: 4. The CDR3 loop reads CASRPSGRYEQYF. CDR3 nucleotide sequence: TGTGCCAGCCGACCTAGCGGGAGGTACGAGCAGTACTTC.

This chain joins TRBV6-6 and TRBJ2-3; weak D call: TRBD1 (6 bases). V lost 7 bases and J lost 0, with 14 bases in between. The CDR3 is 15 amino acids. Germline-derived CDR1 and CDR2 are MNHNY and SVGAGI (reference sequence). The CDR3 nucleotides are TGTGCCAGCACCACCCCCGGGACAAGCACAGATACGCAGTATTTT. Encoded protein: CASTTPGTSTDTQYF.

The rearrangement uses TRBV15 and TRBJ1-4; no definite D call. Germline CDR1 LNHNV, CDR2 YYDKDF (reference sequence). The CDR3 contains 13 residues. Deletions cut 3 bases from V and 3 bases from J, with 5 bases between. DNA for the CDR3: TGTGCCACCAGCAGTGTGCCTAATGAAAAACTGTTTTTT. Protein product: CATSSVPNEKLFF.

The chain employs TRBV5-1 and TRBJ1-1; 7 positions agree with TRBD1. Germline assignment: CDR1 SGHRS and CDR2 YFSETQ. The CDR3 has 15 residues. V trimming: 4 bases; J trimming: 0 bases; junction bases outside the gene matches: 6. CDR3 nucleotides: TGCGCCAGCAGCCCAGGGGGGACGGTGAACACTGAAGCTTTCTTT. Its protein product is CASSPGGTVNTEAFF.

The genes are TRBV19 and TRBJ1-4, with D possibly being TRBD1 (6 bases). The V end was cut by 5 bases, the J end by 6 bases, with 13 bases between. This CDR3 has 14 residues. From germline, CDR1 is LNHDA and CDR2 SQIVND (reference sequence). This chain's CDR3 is CASSLRDTYEKLFF. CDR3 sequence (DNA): TGTGCCAGTAGTCTCCGGGACACCTATGAAAAACTGTTTTTT.

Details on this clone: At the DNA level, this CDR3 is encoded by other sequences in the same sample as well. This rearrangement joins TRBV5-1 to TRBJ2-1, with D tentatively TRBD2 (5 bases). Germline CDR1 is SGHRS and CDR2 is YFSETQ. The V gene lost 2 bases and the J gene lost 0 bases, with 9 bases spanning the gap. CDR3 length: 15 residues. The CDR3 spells CASSLDRGSYNEQFF. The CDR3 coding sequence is TGCGCCAGCAGCTTAGACCGGGGCTCCTACAATGAGCAGTTCTTC. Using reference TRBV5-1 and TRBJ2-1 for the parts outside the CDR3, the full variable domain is KAGVTQTPRYLIKTRGQQVTLSCSPISGHRSVSWYQQTPGQGLQFLFEYFSETQRNKGNFPGRFSGRQFSNSRSEMNVSTLELGDSALYLCASSLDRGSYNEQFFGPGTRLTVL.

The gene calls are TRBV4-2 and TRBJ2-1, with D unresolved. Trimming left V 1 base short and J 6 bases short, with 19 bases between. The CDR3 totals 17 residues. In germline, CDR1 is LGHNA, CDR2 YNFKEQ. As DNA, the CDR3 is TGTGCCAGCAGCCAAGGAAACCTCCTTGCCCCCACCAATGAGCAGTTCTTC. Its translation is CASSQGNLLAPTNEQFF.

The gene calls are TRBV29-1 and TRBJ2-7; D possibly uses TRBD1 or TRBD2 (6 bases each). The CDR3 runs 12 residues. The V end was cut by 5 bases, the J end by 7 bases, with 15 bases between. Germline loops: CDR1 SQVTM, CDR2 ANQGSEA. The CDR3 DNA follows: TGCAGCGTTTCCTCGGGGGCTCGGGAGCAGTACTTC. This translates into CSVSSGAREQYF.

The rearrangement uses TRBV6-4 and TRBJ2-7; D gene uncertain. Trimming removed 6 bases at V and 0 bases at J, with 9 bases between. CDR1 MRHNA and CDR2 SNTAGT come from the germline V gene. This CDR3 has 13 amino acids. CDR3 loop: CASSREASYEQYF. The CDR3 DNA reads TGTGCCAGCAGCCGCGAAGCCTCCTACGAGCAGTACTTC.